This T cell receptor (beta chain) was observed in a study of Graves' ophthalmopathy and Graves' hyperthyroidism. This clonotype was counted a few times. RNA transcripts were the template, and TCR beta CDR3 regions were amplified from them. The workflow started with a first-round RT-PCR run with HTBI primers and then moved on to a second-round multiplex PCR. A single record per CDR3 protein comes from TCRdb applying MiXCR to the multiplex PCR reads. The data show 660,000 or so distinct CDR3 sequences, about two fifths seen once. With 0 bases removed from V and 1 base from J, the gap between germline ends came to 14 bases. Germline V lookup: CDR1 LNHNV, CDR2 YYDKDF (reference sequence). The CDR3 covers 17 residues. Exclusion covered patients with other autoimmune diseases or uncontrolled infections (as well as pregnancy or lactation).

This clonotype originated in an adult man with Graves' ophthalmopathy. Sequencing was carried out using peripheral blood. V gene TRBV15 combines with J gene TRBJ2-3; D ambiguous. CDR3 in DNA: TGTGCCACCAGCAGAGATGTTTCCCCCCGGGGCACAGATACGCAGTATTTT. Protein: CATSRDVSPRGTDTQYF. Full variable domain (remainder filled in from reference TRBV15 and TRBJ2-3): DAMVIQNPRYQVTQFGKPVTLSCSQTLNHNVMYWYQQKSSQAPKLLFHYYDKDFNNEADTPDNFQSRRPNTSFCFLDIRSPGLGDTAMYLCATSRDVSPRGTDTQYFGPGTRLTVL.